This T cell receptor beta chain was observed in a study of blood T cell repertoires in COVID-19 (dated by TCRdb to the early 2020s). Looking at the study overall: Samples from collaborators originated in the United States, Italy and Spain and spanned both the acute and convalescent phases of COVID-19. The samples were drawn from two sources: the first 160 participants of the ongoing ImmuneRACE study, and fewer than 1,500 subjects contributed by 6 global collaborators. Where available, HLA class I and class II types were obtained from metadata supplied by the sample provider rather than from assay-based typing. The repertoires were released in a freely available public database intended as a resource for research on the immune response to SARS-CoV-2. Nearly every sample came with metadata listing a de-identified subject ID, COVID-19 status, age in years and sex. The prospective study material was composed of cDNA or gDNA derived from T cells, B-cell-depleted T cells, or PBMCs. Subjects who had been exposed to COVID-19, were actively infected with it, or had recovered from it provided the deeply sampled blood TCRbeta repertoires that made up the dataset.

Whole blood was collected in K2EDTA tubes by collaborating institutions according to the institutions' own protocols. For TCRbeta analysis, collaborators shipped samples as frozen whole blood, isolated PBMCs, or DNA extracted from either of those sample types. For this chain, trimming is 4 bases at the V end and 1 base at the J end, and the number of junction bases without a gene match is 8. Reading from cysteine to phenylalanine, the CDR3 counts 16 amino acids. The DNA shown is the 48-base CDR3, in frame from base 1. In the germline V gene, CDR1 corresponds to SGHDN and CDR2 to FVKESK. General findings and caveats noted by the study authors: How much clinical and demographic metadata was included differed by source and by participant, and the metadata was provided uncurated.

For this clone: It lacks a known antigen. No much larger clone is present one base from it, and per-base qualities are unavailable.

The immunoSEQ Assay, a bias-controlled multiplex PCR, was used to amplify TCRbeta CDR3 regions from genomic DNA. The source study handled its data this way. The number of nucleated cells in each sample was estimated by amplification of reference gene primers within the assay. To quantify the absolute abundance of each unique TCRbeta CDR3 rearrangement, sequence reads were collapsed and filtered. Productive Simpson clonality was computed per sample as the square root of Simpson's diversity index over productive rearrangements. The clones in this table, taken by TCRdb from immuneACCESS, are in-frame only. Not every clone is retained; where verified, under half of the shortfall comes from an unresolved V gene, and the cause of the rest is unknown. D and trimming come from the DNA, and the V and J calls and clone size come from that table. The sample profile shows about 70,000 clones; 80% to 85% of them were found once. The biggest ten clones account for 1.5% to 2% of the sample.

This chain joins TRBV14 to TRBJ1-1; a stretch of 8 junction bases matches TRBD1. Input material: peripheral blood. The clonotype originates from a woman between 55 and 75 years old with acute or convalescent COVID-19. The CDR3 corresponds to CASSPAGQGSNTEAFF. The DNA reads TGTGCCAGCAGCCCAGCCGGACAGGGATCGAACACTGAAGCTTTCTTT. The full variable domain, completed from the reference TRBV14 and TRBJ1-1 proteins outside the CDR3, reads EAGVTQFPSHSVIEKGQTVTLRCDPISGHDNLYWYRRVMGKEIKFLLHFVKESKQDESGMPNNRFLAERTGGTYSTLKVQPAELEDSGVYFCASSPAGQGSNTEAFFGQGTRLTVV.